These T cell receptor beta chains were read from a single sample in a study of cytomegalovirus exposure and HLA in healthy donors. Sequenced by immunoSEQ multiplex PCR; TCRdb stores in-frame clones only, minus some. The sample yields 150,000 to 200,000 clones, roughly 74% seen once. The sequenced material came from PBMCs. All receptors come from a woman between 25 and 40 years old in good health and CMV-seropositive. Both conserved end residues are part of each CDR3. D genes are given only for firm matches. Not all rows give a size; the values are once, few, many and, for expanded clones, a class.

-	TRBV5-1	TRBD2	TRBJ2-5	CASSGPSSGGAVETQYF	TGCGCCAGCAGCGGCCCATCTAGCGGGGGGGCTGTAGAGACCCAGTACTTC
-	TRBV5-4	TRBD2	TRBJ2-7	CASSWKTDPGGGEQYF	TGTGCCAGCAGCTGGAAGACAGATCCGGGGGGGGGTGAGCAGTACTTC
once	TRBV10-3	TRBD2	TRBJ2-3	CAIRKTSGGDNTDTQYF	TGTGCCATCAGGAAGACTAGCGGGGGGGATAACACAGATACGCAGTATTTT
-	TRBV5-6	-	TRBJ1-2	CASSIEGRDYGYTF	TGTGCCAGCAGCATCGAGGGCCGGGACTATGGCTACACCTTC
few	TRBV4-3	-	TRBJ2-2	CASSQVLGSRGELFF	TGCGCCAGCAGCCAAGTGCTGGGCTCCAGGGGGGAGCTGTTTTTT
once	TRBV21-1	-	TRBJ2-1	CASSPPLGGAVKFF	TGTGCCAGCAGCCCCCCCCTCGGGGGTGCGGTTAAGTTCTTC
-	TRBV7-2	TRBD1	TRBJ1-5	CASSSTGANQPQHF	TGTGCCAGCAGCAGCACAGGGGCGAATCAGCCCCAGCATTTT
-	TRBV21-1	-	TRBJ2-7	CASWEGSPVGEQYF	TGTGCCAGCTGGGAGGGCAGCCCGGTTGGCGAGCAGTACTTC
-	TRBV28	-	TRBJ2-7	CASSPRGYEQYF	TGTGCCAGCAGTCCACGGGGGTACGAGCAGTACTTC
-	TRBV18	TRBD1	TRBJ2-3	CASSPRPTGMGIDTQYF	TGTGCCAGCTCACCGCGACCGACAGGGATGGGAATCGATACGCAGTATTTT
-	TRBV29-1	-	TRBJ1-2	CSVLLENYGYTF	TGCAGCGTCCTGCTGGAGAACTATGGCTACACCTTC
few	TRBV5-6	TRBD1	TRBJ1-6	CASSLGGRGQGNSPLHF	TGTGCCAGCAGCTTGGGGGGACGGGGACAGGGTAATTCACCCCTCCACTTT
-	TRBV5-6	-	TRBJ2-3	CASTLFMGPSTDTQYF	TGTGCCAGCACCCTGTTTATGGGGCCGAGCACAGATACGCAGTATTTT
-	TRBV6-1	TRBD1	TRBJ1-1	CASSQHRTGWEAFF	TGTGCCAGCAGTCAACATAGGACAGGATGGGAAGCTTTCTTT
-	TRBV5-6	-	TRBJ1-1	CASRETGSTEAFF	TGTGCCAGCAGGGAGACAGGAAGCACTGAAGCTTTCTTT
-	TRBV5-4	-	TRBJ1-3	CASSLGAWGNTIYF	TGTGCCAGCAGCTTGGGGGCGTGGGGAAACACCATATATTTT
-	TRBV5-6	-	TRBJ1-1	CASSLTGPSMNTEAFF	TGTGCCAGCAGCTTGACAGGGCCCTCGATGAACACTGAAGCTTTCTTT
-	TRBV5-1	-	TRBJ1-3	CASGREGSSSGNTIYF	TGCGCCAGCGGCAGGGAGGGATCAAGCTCTGGAAACACCATATATTTT
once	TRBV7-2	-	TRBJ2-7	CASSPRGRLFEQYF	TGTGCCAGCAGCCCCCGGGGAAGACTCTTCGAGCAGTACTTC
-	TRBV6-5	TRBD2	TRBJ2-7	CASTDLAGAPEQYF	TGTGCCAGCACAGACTTAGCGGGGGCTCCCGAGCAGTACTTC
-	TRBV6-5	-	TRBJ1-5	CASSYGQNNQPQHF	TGTGCCAGCAGTTACGGACAAAACAATCAGCCCCAGCATTTT
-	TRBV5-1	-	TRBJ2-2	CASSLKQNTGELFF	TGCGCCAGCAGCTTGAAGCAGAACACCGGGGAGCTGTTTTTT
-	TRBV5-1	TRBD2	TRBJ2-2	CASSRLAGGSNTGELFF	TGCGCCAGCAGCAGACTAGCGGGGGGCTCGAACACCGGGGAGCTGTTTTTT
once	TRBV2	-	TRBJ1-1	CAIPRQVEAFF	TGTGCCATCCCCCGCCAGGTTGAAGCTTTCTTT
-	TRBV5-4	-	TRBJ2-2	CASSYGGRLTGELFF	TGTGCCAGCAGCTACGGCGGGCGCCTCACCGGGGAGCTGTTTTTT
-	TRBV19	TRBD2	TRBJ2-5	CASRYSGGLKETQYF	TGTGCCAGTAGGTATAGCGGGGGGTTGAAAGAGACCCAGTACTTC
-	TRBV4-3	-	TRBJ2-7	CASSQLLERTYEQYF	TGCGCCAGCAGCCAACTCCTTGAGAGGACCTACGAGCAGTACTTC
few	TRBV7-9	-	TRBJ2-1	CASSLVEAYNEQFF	TGTGCCAGCAGCTTAGTAGAAGCGTACAATGAGCAGTTCTTC
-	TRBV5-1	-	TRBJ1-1	CASSLGRQKNTEAFF	TGCGCCAGCAGCTTGGGGCGACAGAAGAACACTGAAGCTTTCTTT
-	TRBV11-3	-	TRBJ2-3	CASSTGVVTDTQYF	TGTGCCAGCAGCACCGGGGTAGTCACAGATACGCAGTATTTT
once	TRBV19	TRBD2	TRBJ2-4	CASSIAGLAGGIQAKNIQYF	TGTGCCAGTAGTATAGCGGGCCTAGCGGGAGGAATACAAGCCAAAAACATTCAGTACTTC
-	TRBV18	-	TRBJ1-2	CASSLIDNPGYTF	TGTGCCAGCTCACTTATCGACAATCCCGGCTACACCTTC
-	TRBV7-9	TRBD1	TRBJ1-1	CASSGGQGKFSAFF	TGTGCCAGCAGCGGGGGACAGGGGAAATTTAGTGCTTTCTTT
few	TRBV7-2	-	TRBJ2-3	CASSLLGSFADTQYF	TGTGCCAGCAGCTTACTGGGGAGCTTCGCAGATACGCAGTATTTT
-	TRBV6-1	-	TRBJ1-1	CASSEQGVPDKAFF	TGTGCCAGCAGTGAACAGGGTGTCCCGGACAAAGCTTTCTTT
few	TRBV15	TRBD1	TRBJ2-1	CATSSTGTGVFEQFF	TGTGCCACCAGCAGTACGGGGACAGGGGTCTTTGAGCAGTTCTTC
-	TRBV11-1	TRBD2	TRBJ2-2	CASSLYRGGAGELFF	TGTGCCAGCAGCTTATATCGGGGGGGGGCCGGGGAGCTGTTTTTT
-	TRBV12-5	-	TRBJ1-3	CASAKEPFGNTIYF	TGTGCTAGTGCCAAGGAGCCGTTCGGAAACACCATATATTTT
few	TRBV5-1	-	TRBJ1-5	CASSFVRPRAGDQPQHF	TGCGCCAGCAGCTTTGTGAGACCCAGGGCAGGGGATCAGCCCCAGCATTTT
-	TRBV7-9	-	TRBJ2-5	CSSSSLSDLARGQETQYF	TGTTCCAGCAGTTCACTATCCGATTTGGCGCGTGGACAAGAGACCCAGTACTTC
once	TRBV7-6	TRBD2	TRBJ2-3	CASSPWVAGGEDTQYF	TGTGCCAGCAGCCCCTGGGTAGCGGGGGGAGAGGATACGCAGTATTTT
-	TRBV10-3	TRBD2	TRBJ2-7	CAIKGPGLALFDEQYF	TGTGCCATCAAAGGCCCGGGACTAGCTCTTTTCGACGAGCAGTACTTC
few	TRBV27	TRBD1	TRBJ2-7	CASRLLQGNIYEQYF	TGTGCCAGCAGACTGTTACAGGGGAACATCTACGAGCAGTACTTC
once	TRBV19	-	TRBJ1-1	CASSPLGAGNTEAFF	TGTGCCAGTAGCCCTTTAGGCGCGGGGAACACTGAAGCTTTCTTT
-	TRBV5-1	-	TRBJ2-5	CASTFNQETQYF	TGCGCCAGCACCTTCAATCAAGAGACCCAGTACTTC
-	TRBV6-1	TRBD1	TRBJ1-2	CASSERTGPYGYTF	TGTGCCAGCAGTGAAAGGACAGGGCCATATGGCTACACCTTC
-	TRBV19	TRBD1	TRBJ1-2	CASSTHAGTDYGYTF	TGTGCCAGTAGTACTCACGCCGGGACAGACTATGGCTACACCTTC
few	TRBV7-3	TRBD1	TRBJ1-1	CASSWRQGAEAFF	TGTGCCAGCAGTTGGCGGCAGGGGGCTGAAGCTTTCTTT
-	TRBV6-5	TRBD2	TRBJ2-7	CASSYGTRPREQYF	TGTGCCAGCAGTTATGGGACTAGACCCCGCGAGCAGTACTTC
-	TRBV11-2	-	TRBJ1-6	CASSADPDIRSLHF	TGTGCCAGCAGCGCCGACCCGGACATCCGGTCCCTCCACTTT
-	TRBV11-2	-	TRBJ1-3	CASSHTSGNTIYF	TGTGCCAGCAGCCACACCTCTGGAAACACCATATATTTT
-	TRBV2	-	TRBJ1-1	CASREELNTEAFF	TGTGCCAGCAGAGAGGAGTTGAACACTGAAGCTTTCTTT
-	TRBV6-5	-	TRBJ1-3	CASSYSASSGNTIYF	TGTGCCAGCAGTTACTCGGCCAGCTCTGGAAACACCATATATTTT